This record looks at one T cell receptor beta chain sequence and its context. This entry belongs to a study of preoperative IRX-2 immunotherapy in early breast cancer. Sequenced by immunoSEQ multiplex PCR; TCRdb stores in-frame clones only, minus some. The table lists about 38,000 clones, around 82% of them singletons, with approximately 1.5% in the top ten. Germline V lookup: CDR1 MNHGY, CDR2 SAAAGT. Trimming shortened V by 2 bases and J by 0 bases, and 11 bases separated the two germline ends. The CDR3 has 16 amino acids. This sample's treatment: preoperative locoregional IRX-2 cytokine immunotherapy. Patients received preoperative, locoregional IRX-2 cytokine immunotherapy in a phase Ib study.

This clonotype originated in a human donor with breast cancer. The V gene is TRBV6-8, the J gene TRBJ2-1, with D tentatively TRBD1 or TRBD2 (5 bases each). The sample here was lymph node tissue, taken after IRX-2 immunotherapy. The CDR3 nucleotides read TGTGCCAGCAGTTACAGTCCGGGGACCTCCTACAATGAGCAGTTCTTC. Its translation: CASSYSPGTSYNEQFF.